Detailed here is one TCR beta chain. CDR3 size: 19 residues. This sample is part of a study of blood T cell repertoires in COVID-19. The wider study: Some COVID-19 samples were acute and others convalescent; all came from the United States, Italy and Spain. The analysed material was cDNA or gDNA that came from T cells, B-cell-depleted T cells, or PBMCs.

In the authors' workflow: Amplification of reference gene primers was used by the study to estimate nucleated cell counts. TCRdb keeps only in-frame clones here, not all; method: immunoSEQ multiplex PCR. V and J calls and clone size follow that table, whereas D and trimming were derived from the DNA. The sample shows more than 200,000 clones, 86% of them seen only once. Material for sequencing was peripheral blood. The chain is built from TRBV12-2 and TRBJ1-3. TRBV12-2 is a pseudogene. The TCR sequence derives from a man aged 25-40 years with active or convalescent COVID-19. CDR3 region: CASRLAPTLHDFSGNTIYF. The CDR3 bases are TGTGCAAGTCGCTTAGCGCCCACTCTGCATGACTTCTCTGGAAACACCATATATTTT.